This T cell receptor (beta chain) is drawn from a study of blood T cell repertoires in COVID-19. Only a few counts were recorded for this clone. Allocation to cohorts depended on clinical history reported by the participants. V was trimmed by 3 bases and J by 4 bases, leaving 7 bases between them. CDR1 is SGHNT and CDR2 is YYREEE in the germline V gene (reference sequence). The CDR3 contains 13 residues. Repertoires were generated with immunoSEQ multiplex PCR, while TCRdb's copy carries only in-frame clones and drops some. The sample includes fewer than 250,000 clones, 87% of them seen just once. J is TRBJ2-2 and V is TRBV5-4; no definite D call. Specimen: PBMCs or T cells enriched from blood (not recorded which). The receptor's source is a woman in her thirties with acute COVID-19. This CDR3 reads CASSSLSTGELFF. The CDR3 DNA reads as TGTGCCAGCAGCTCCCTCAGCACCGGGGAGCTGTTTTTT. The complete variable domain, with remaining parts taken from reference TRBV5-4 and TRBJ2-2, reads ETGVTQSPTHLIKTRGQQVTLRCSSQSGHNTVSWYQQALGQGPQFIFQYYREEENGRGNFPPRFSGLQFPNYSSELNVNALELDDSALYLCASSSLSTGELFFGEGSRLTVL.